These T cell receptor beta chains were read from a single sample in a study of blood T cell repertoires in COVID-19. Sequencing used immunoSEQ multiplex PCR; TCRdb keeps in-frame clones, though not all of them. The sample holds 200,000 to 250,000 clones, roughly 80% seen once. The sequenced sample consisted of peripheral blood. These receptors were taken from a woman older than 75 with acute or convalescent COVID-19. The conserved cysteine and the conserved F or W are not part of the CDR3 here. The D gene is left open where the match is weak.

>TRBV5-4|TRBJ1-2|.
ASSSGQLNYGYT
>TRBV27|TRBJ1-6|TRBD1
ASSQGATSSYNSPLH
>TRBV18|TRBJ1-4|TRBD1
ASSSGTDNEKLF
>TRBV7-2|TRBJ1-2|TRBD1
ASSLEVRGRNGYT
>TRBV11-3|TRBJ2-3|.
ASSLSLTTDTQY
>TRBV10-3|TRBJ1-1|.
AIRSPPNTEAF
>TRBV6-6|TRBJ1-5|TRBD1
ASSQPKDRGLGGNQPQH
>TRBV5-6|TRBJ2-1|.
ASSPLFQFGGSYNEQF
>TRBV3-1/TRBV3-2|TRBJ1-1|TRBD1
ASSHLDRDTEAF
>TRBV7-2|TRBJ2-3|TRBD2
ASSFTGGPNTQY
>TRBV3-1/TRBV3-2|TRBJ2-7|TRBD2
ASSQGGGKADYEQY
>TRBV24-1|TRBJ2-1|TRBD2
ATSGGTSGNRPYNEQF
>TRBV7-3|TRBJ2-3|.
ASSAGDFLTDTQY
>TRBV2|TRBJ1-5|TRBD1
ASTLGQGQPQH
>TRBV29-1|TRBJ1-1|.
SVDAEAF
>TRBV15|TRBJ1-6|TRBD1
ATSRDLAGGSPNLH
>TRBV7-8|TRBJ1-5|.
ASSLKANRDNQPQH
>TRBV19|TRBJ2-7|TRBD1
ASRPGTGGSYEQY
>TRBV9|TRBJ2-3|TRBD2
ASSPLAGFTDTQY
>TRBV27|TRBJ2-3|.
ASSLSYGELDTQY
>TRBV18|TRBJ1-2|.
ASSADNYGYT
>TRBV29-1|TRBJ1-1|TRBD1
SVERLGQGDTEAF
>TRBV3-1/TRBV3-2|TRBJ2-1|TRBD2
ASSHHPGLAGNEQF
>TRBV2|TRBJ1-1|TRBD1
ASSGEQGQGEAF
>TRBV11-3|TRBJ1-6|.
ASSLDSNSPLH
>TRBV27|TRBJ1-1|TRBD1
ASSLGDRGRLSEAF
>TRBV9|TRBJ2-3|.
ASSVGAFPTQY
>TRBV6-2/TRBV6-3|TRBJ2-2|.
ASSYNSRNTGELF
>TRBV11-3|TRBJ2-5|TRBD2
ASSLSSGVAETQY
>TRBV30|TRBJ1-6|.
AWNRVGNSPLH
>TRBV5-1|TRBJ2-5|.
ASSLVPGLGETQY
>TRBV10-1|TRBJ2-1|TRBD2
ASRKTSFGEQF
>TRBV10-3|TRBJ1-4|TRBD1
AARTGPNEKLF
>TRBV29-1|TRBJ2-3|.
SVVRWTSTDTQY
>TRBV5-4|TRBJ2-1|.
ASSLGRDEQF
>TRBV10-3|TRBJ2-2|.
AIHSPGLNTGELF
>TRBV4-3|TRBJ1-6|.
ASSQERSPDSPLH
>TRBV19|TRBJ1-6|.
ASSISRDNSPLH
>TRBV6-1|TRBJ2-7|TRBD2
ASSEVGTSRDYEQY
>TRBV28|TRBJ1-6|.
ASSAGFSPLH
>TRBV19|TRBJ2-5|.
ASSIGSQAETQY
>TRBV5-1|TRBJ2-7|.
ASSLGDTSSYEQY
>TRBV18|TRBJ2-2|TRBD2
ASSGERGPTGELF
>TRBV2|TRBJ2-1|.
ASNGYNEQF
>TRBV4-3|TRBJ2-5|TRBD2
ASSQDRQLAGPSY
>TRBV6-1|TRBJ2-1|TRBD1
ASSEARGTGSNEQF
>TRBV6-2/TRBV6-3|TRBJ2-2|TRBD1
ASSYAGTANTGELF
>TRBV24-1|TRBJ2-2|.
ATSLGQGKTGELF
>TRBV5-6|TRBJ2-4|.
ASSFTGGAVAKNIQY
>TRBV7-2|TRBJ1-2|TRBD1
ASSPRTGRAPNYGYT
>TRBV7-2|TRBJ2-5|.
ASSSQETQY
>TRBV6-6|TRBJ2-2|TRBD1
ASSYSPGQGAGELF